This TCR beta chain appears in the sequencing data of a study of cytomegalovirus exposure and HLA in healthy donors. Notes on this clone: The antigen remains unidentified.

Germline V gene sequence: CDR1 LGHNA, CDR2 YNFKEQ. V lost 0 bases, J lost 10 bases, and 19 bases lay in between. This CDR3 is built from 15 residues. Overall study findings and caveats: Excluded were some V segments that proved indistinguishable, including TRBV6-2 and TRBV6-3. Cytomegalovirus-associated TCR beta chains were listed, numbering 150 to 200. TCR beta sequences reportedly predicted most subjects' HLA-A and HLA-B alleles accurately.

The primer mix had 60 Vbeta and 13 Jbeta primers. Using immunoSEQ multiplex PCR, the repertoire was profiled, and TCRdb retains in-frame clones only, with some absent. The sample lists roughly 180,000 clones; around 80% were seen once. The sequencing sample was made of PBMCs. The origin of this receptor is a woman aged 18 to 35 in good health and CMV-seropositive. The chain combines TRBV4-2 with TRBJ2-7; a weak D match, TRBD2 (6 bases). The DNA for the CDR3 is TGTGCCAGCAGCCAAGATCTGGTAGCGGCGGCCCGTCAGTACTTC. This translates into CASSQDLVAAARQYF.